The entry below describes one TCR beta chain. The data were taken from a study of T cell changes during pregnancy in multiple sclerosis. Data came from immunoSEQ multiplex PCR; TCRdb stores just in-frame clones and leaves some out. The data contain roughly 110,000 clones, around 93% of them singletons. Germline CDR1 and CDR2: SNHLY and FYNNEI. This CDR3 has 13 residues. The junction had 6 bases not matched to a gene; V was cut back by 10 bases and J by 4 bases. The sequence derives from a female donor with multiple sclerosis, enrolled in a pregnancy study. Sequences were derived from peripheral blood, sampled after pregnancy. The gene calls are TRBV2 and TRBJ2-5; 10 nucleotides agree with TRBD1. The DNA of the CDR3 is TGTGCCACCAAGACAGGGGGCGCAGAGACCCAGTACTTC. Translated, it gives CATKTGGAETQYF.